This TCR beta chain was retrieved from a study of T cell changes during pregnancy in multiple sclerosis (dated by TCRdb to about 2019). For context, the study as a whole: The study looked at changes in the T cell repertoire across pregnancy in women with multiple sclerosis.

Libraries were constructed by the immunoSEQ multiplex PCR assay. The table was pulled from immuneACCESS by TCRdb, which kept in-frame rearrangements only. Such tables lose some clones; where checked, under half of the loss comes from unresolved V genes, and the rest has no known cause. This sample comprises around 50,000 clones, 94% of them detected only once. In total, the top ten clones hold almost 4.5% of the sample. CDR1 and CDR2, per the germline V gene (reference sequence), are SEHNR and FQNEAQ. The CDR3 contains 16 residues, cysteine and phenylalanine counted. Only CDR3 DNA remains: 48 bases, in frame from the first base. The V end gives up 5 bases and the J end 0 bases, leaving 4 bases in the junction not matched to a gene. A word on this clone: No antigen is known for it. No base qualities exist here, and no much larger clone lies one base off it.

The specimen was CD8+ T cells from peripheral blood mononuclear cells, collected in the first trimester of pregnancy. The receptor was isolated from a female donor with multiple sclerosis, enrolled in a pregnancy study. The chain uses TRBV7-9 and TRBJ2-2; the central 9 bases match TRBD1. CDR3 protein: CASSPGTGTNTGELFF. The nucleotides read TGTGCCAGCAGCCCAGGGACAGGGACGAACACCGGGGAGCTGTTTTTT.